The source of this T cell receptor (beta chain) is a study of blood T cells in healthy people across ages (dated by TCRdb to the mid-2010s). Regarding the research as a whole: In model experiments, roughly one uniquely barcoded TCR beta cDNA molecule per two T cells was captured by template switching. Donors of different ages were randomly distributed across sequencing lanes to avoid experimental bias. For two donors (one aged 18 to 30 and one aged 80 or older), the study analyzed two additional independent replicas of 1 million unique cDNA reads from the same blood draw. To track age-related changes in TCR beta repertoire diversity, the study relied on deep sequencing normalized with unique cDNA molecular identifiers. Donors were grouped into four age groups: young (average about 15 years), middle-aged (39), aged (around 60) and long-lived (about 89).

The full study reports these points: Observed TCR beta diversity per million T cells fell roughly linearly with age, and a significant reduction was already apparent by age around 39. Observed TCR beta diversity correlated strongly with the percentage of naive T cells measured by flow cytometry. The long-lived group showed more naive CD4+ T cells, fewer expanded clones and increased TCR diversity than the aged group, suggesting age selection. Estimates of total diversity based on one million sequenced T cells were regarded as lower bounds and as underestimates. Because donor CMV infection status was unknown, age-related changes in expanded clonotypes were potentially confounded. Conclusive comparison of naive and antigen-experienced compartments was prevented by the profiling of bulk unsorted PBMCs.

The CDR3 holds 12 amino acids from the cysteine to the phenylalanine. Just the 36-base CDR3 DNA is kept, in frame starting at base 1. Trimming removed 4 bases from V and 6 bases from J, leaving 10 bases between the germline ends. Based on the germline V gene, the CDR1 and CDR2 sequences are SQVTM and ANQGSEA. The donors were roughly 40 Caucasian individuals from Russia, aged 6 to 90 years, who were systemically healthy. Each donor gave about 9.2 milliliters of peripheral blood, drawn into EDTA-treated Vacutainer tubes. Ficoll-Paque density-gradient centrifugation was used to isolate PBMCs, with at least 7 million per sample. Total RNA was extracted from PBMCs with Trizol reagent, with at least 5 micrograms obtained per sample. Naive CD45RAhigh/CD27high T cell percentages were measured by flow cytometry on a PBMC aliquot from every donor. Library generation was performed with 5' RACE. The instrument given in TCRdb is Illumina HiSeq 2500. A second about 6 to 11 cycle PCR used a sample-barcoded 5' primer and a J-beta primer mix. Each TCR beta cDNA molecule received a unique molecular identifier from a template-switch 5' adaptor carrying 12 random nucleotides. Each sample yielded at least 2.5 million CDR3-containing paired-end reads. The Mint cDNA synthesis kit, primed by a TRBC-specific oligonucleotide, was used to synthesize first-strand cDNA from all RNA. After uracil-DNA glycosylase treatment, a first 18-cycle PCR used universal primers M1SS and BC2_uni_R on all cDNA. Under the source paper's analysis protocol: Normalization of each sample was performed by random selection of 1 million high-quality reads, each carrying a distinct molecular identifier. Reads with shared molecular identifiers were discarded instead of being binned into consensus sequences. MiTCR, with a Q25 quality threshold and the strictest error-elimination algorithm, was used for CDR3 identification, clonotype clustering and error correction. Lower-bound total TCR beta diversity was estimated with a nonparametric unseen species model using Euler transformation. TCRdb reworked the public reads: Q25 trimming with fastp, MiXCR clone assembly, productive beta chains retained. When rows share a CDR3 protein, they turn into one entry using the most common DNA and genes. These V and J calls originate from TCRdb's pipeline instead of the authors' own analysis. In this sample the table shows about 620,000 distinct CDR3 sequences, over 40% of which occur a single time. Of the sample, about 14% falls within the top ten clones.

This clonotype was seen ten or more times. There is no known antigen for this receptor. Qualities for individual bases were not recorded, and no much larger clone is one base off. The receptor was isolated from a woman at least 80 years old in good health. Sequenced sample: blood. The chain employs TRBV29-1 and TRBJ2-1; no D gene call is confident. CDR3 reads: CSVVPGFNEQFF. The DNA sequence reads TGCAGCGTTGTTCCGGGTTTCAATGAGCAGTTCTTC.